This T cell receptor (beta chain) was recorded in a study of pediatric ulcerative colitis. Overall study context: Disease was pancolitis in over 5 and left-sided in two, histology-confirmed.

Germline values: CDR1 SGHNT, CDR2 YYREEE (reference sequence). This CDR3 region has 15 residues. V lost 6 bases and J 3 bases, leaving 13 bases between the germline ends. The survey-level immunoSEQ assay was used. Up to 500,000 reads were sequenced per sample. Using immunoSEQ multiplex PCR, the repertoire was profiled, and TCRdb retains in-frame clones only, with some absent. The sample has roughly 30,000 clones, around 80% seen once. The gene calls are TRBV5-4 and TRBJ2-6; D is undetermined. The receptor comes from a boy under 18 with severe ulcerative colitis. Sequences were obtained from blood. The CDR3 spells CASTALRGGANVLTF. DNA for the CDR3: TGTGCCAGCACAGCCCTACGAGGTGGGGCCAACGTCCTGACTTTC.